Below, one T cell receptor (beta chain) is given with its context. V was clipped by 0 bases and J by 2 bases; unmatched bases: 4. CDR1 and CDR2 (germline): SEHNR, FQNEAQ (reference sequence). The CDR3 is 16 amino acids. The sample originates from a study of blood T cell repertoires in COVID-19. Study context: From the United States, Italy and Spain came samples of acute and convalescent COVID-19. PBMCs, B-cell-depleted T cells, or T cells provided the cDNA or gDNA that made up the material.

Methods used by the authors: Reference gene primer amplification in the assay estimated nucleated cell counts. TCRdb's copy holds only in-frame clones and misses some; the assay was immunoSEQ multiplex PCR. The V and J calls and clone size are taken from that table; D and trimming were inferred from the DNA. The sample includes about 67,000 clones, over 70% of them seen just once. The chain has TRBV7-9 and TRBJ1-2; 9 nucleotides agree with TRBD1. The clonotype was recovered from a man aged 50 to 59 with active COVID-19. Specimen: peripheral blood. CDR3 sequence (DNA): TGTGCCAGCAGCTTAGCACAGGGACAGGGAAACTATGGCTACACCTTC. It is translated as CASSLAQGQGNYGYTF.